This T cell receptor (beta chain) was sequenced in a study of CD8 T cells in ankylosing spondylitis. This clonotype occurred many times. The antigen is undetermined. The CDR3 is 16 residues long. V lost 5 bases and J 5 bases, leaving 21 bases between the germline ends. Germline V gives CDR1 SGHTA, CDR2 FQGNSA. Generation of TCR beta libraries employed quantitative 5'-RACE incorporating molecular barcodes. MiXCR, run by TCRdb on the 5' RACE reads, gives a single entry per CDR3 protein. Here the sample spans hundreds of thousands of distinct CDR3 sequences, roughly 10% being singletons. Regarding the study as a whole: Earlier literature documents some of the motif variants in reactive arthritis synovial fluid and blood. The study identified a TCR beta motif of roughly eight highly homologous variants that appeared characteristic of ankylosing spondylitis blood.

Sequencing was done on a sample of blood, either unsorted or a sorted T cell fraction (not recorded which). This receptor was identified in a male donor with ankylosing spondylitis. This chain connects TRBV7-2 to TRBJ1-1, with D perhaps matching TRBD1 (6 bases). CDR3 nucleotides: TGTGCCAGCAGCCCCCAACAGGGCTCGCTAGGGACTGAAGCTTTCTTT. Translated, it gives CASSPQQGSLGTEAFF.